In this sample, the clone carrying this TCR beta chain turned up many times. Its antigen is not identified. Germline loops: CDR1 LGHNT, CDR2 FRNRAP. V lost 7 bases to trimming and J lost 4 bases, with 8 bases between them. The CDR3 covers 12 residues. This entry is derived from a study of CD8 T cells in ankylosing spondylitis. The study's findings and limits: A TCR beta motif of seven or eight highly homologous variants appeared characteristic of ankylosing spondylitis blood. Previously reported in reactive arthritis synovial fluid and blood were some of the motif variants.

Quantitative barcoded 5'-RACE was used to prepare TCR beta libraries. TCRdb processed the 5' RACE reads anew with MiXCR; each CDR3 protein has one entry. Altogether hundreds of thousands of distinct CDR3 sequences are present, approximately 12% being singletons, with the ten largest covering roughly 0.51%. The receptor's source is a male donor with ankylosing spondylitis. The sample comprised blood, either unsorted or a sorted T cell fraction (not recorded which). The gene calls are TRBV12-5 and TRBJ2-1; no clear D gene. CDR3 in amino acids: CASAAVYNEQFF. The CDR3 bases are TGTGCTAGTGCGGCGGTTTACAATGAGCAGTTCTTC.